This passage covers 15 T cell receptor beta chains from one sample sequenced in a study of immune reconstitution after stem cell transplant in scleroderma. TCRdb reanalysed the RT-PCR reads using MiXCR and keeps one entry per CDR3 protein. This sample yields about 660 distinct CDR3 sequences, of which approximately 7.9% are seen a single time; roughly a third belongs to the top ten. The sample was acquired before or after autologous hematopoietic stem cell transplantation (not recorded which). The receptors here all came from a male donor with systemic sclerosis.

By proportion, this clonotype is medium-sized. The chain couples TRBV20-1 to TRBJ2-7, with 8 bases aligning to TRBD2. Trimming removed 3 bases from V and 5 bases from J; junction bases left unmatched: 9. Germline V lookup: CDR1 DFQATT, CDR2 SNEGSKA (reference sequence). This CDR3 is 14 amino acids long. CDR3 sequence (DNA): TGCAGTGCTAGCCGTCCAGCGGGAGCCAACGAGCAGTACTTC. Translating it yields CSASRPAGANEQYF.

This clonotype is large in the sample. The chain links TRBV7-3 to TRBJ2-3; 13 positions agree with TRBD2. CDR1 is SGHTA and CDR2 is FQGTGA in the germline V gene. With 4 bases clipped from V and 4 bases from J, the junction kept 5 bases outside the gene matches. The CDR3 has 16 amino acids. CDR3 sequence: CASSSGLAGIADTQYF. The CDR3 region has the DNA TGTGCCAGCAGCTCGGGACTAGCGGGGATTGCAGATACGCAGTATTTT.

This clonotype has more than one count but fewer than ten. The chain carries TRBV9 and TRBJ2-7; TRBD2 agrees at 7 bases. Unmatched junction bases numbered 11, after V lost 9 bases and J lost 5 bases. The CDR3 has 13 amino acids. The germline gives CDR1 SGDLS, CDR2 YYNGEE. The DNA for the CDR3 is TGTGCCACGAAGCGGGACCCTCGGCACGAGCAGTACTTC. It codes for CATKRDPRHEQYF.

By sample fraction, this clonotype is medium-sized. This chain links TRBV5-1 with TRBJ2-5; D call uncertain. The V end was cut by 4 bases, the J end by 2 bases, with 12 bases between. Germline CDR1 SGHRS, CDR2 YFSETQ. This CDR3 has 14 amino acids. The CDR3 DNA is TGCGCCAGCAGCGCTAGTGGGGTTCAAGAGACCCAGTACTTC. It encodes CASSASGVQETQYF. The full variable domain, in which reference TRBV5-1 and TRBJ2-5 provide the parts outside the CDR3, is KAGVTQTPRYLIKTRGQQVTLSCSPISGHRSVSWYQQTPGQGLQFLFEYFSETQRNKGNFPGRFSGRQFSNSRSEMNVSTLELGDSALYLCASSASGVQETQYFGPGTRLLVL.

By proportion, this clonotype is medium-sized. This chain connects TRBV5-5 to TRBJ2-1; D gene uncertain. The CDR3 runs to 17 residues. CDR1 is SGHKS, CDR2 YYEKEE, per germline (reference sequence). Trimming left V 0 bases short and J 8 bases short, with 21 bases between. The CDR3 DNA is TGTGCCAGCAGCTTGGTTCATCTAGGGCTAGTCAGCGATGAGCAGTTCTTC. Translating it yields CASSLVHLGLVSDEQFF.

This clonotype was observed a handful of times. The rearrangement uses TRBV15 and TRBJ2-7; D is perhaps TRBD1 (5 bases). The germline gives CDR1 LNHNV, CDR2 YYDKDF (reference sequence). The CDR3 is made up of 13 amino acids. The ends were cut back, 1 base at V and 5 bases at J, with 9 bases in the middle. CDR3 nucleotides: TGTGCCACCAGCAGAGGCGAAGGGGACGAGCAGTACTTC. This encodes CATSRGEGDEQYF.

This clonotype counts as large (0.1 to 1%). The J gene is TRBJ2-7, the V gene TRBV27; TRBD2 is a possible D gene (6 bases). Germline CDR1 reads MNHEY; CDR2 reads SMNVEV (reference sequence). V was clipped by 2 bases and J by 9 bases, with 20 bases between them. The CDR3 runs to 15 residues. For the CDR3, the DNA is TGTGCCAGCAGTTTAGGAGGGAATCTCCTTCTCGGGCAGTACTTC. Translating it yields CASSLGGNLLLGQYF.

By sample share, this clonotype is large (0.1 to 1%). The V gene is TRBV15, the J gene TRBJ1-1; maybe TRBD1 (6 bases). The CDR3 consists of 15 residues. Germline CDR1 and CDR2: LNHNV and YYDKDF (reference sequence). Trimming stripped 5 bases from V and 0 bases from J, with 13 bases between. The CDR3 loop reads CATSGGQLMNTEAFF. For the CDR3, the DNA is TGTGCCACCAGCGGAGGACAGCTCATGAACACTGAAGCTTTCTTT. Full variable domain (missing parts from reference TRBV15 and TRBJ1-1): DAMVIQNPRYQVTQFGKPVTLSCSQTLNHNVMYWYQQKSSQAPKLLFHYYDKDFNNEADTPDNFQSRRPNTSFCFLDIRSPGLGDTAMYLCATSGGQLMNTEAFFGQGTRLTVV.

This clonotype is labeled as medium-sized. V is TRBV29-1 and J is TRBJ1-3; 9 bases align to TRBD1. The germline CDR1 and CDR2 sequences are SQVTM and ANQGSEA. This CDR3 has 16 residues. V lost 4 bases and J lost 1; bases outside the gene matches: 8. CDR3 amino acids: CSVAEQGARSGNTIYF. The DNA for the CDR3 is TGCAGCGTTGCGGAACAGGGGGCGCGTTCTGGAAACACCATATATTTT.

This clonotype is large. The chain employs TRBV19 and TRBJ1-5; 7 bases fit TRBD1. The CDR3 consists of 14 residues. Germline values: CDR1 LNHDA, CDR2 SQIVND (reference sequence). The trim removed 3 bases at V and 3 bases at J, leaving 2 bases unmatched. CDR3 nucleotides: TGTGCCAGTAGTATCGGGACAGTCAATCAGCCCCAGCATTTT. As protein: CASSIGTVNQPQHF. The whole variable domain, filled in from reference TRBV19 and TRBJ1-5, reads DGGITQSPKYLFRKEGQNVTLSCEQNLNHDAMYWYRQDPGQGLRLIYYSQIVNDFQKGDIAEGYSVSREKKESFPLTVTSAQKNPTAFYLCASSIGTVNQPQHFGDGTRLSIL.

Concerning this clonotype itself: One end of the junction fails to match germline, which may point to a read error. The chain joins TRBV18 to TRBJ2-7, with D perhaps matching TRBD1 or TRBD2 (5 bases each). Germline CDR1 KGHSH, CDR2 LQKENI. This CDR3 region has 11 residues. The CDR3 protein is CASSHGTSVLF. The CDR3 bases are TGTGCCAGCTCACACGGGACGTCGGTCCTCTTC.

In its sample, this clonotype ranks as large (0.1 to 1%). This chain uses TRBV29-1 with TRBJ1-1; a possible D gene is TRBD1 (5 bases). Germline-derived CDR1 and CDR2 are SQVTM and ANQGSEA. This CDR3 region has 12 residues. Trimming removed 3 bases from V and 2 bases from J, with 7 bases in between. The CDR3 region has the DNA TGCAGCGTTGATGGGGCTAACACTGAAGCTTTCTTT. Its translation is CSVDGANTEAFF.

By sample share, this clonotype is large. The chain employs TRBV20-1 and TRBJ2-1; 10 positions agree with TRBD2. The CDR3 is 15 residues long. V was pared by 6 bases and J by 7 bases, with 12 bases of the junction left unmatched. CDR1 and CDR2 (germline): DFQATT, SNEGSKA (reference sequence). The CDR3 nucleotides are TGCAGTGCCGCCGCCCGGGAGCGGGGGGGGAATGAGCAGTTCTTC. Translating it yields CSAAARERGGNEQFF.

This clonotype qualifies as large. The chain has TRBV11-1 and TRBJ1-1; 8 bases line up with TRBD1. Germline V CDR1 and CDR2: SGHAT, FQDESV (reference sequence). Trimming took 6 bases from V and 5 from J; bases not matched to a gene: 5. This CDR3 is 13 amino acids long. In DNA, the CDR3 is TGTGCCAGCAGGATACAGGGGGGGACTGAAGCTTTCTTT. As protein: CASRIQGGTEAFF.

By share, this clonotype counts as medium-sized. The CDR3: CSARVGSAVYNSPLHF. CDR3 nucleotide sequence: TGCAGTGCTAGAGTCGGGAGCGCCGTCTATAATTCACCCCTCCACTTT. V usage is TRBV20-1 and J usage is TRBJ1-6; D gene uncertain. The germline gives CDR1 DFQATT, CDR2 SNEGSKA (reference sequence). The V end was cut by 1 base, the J end by 3 bases, with 13 bases between. The CDR3 spans 16 residues.